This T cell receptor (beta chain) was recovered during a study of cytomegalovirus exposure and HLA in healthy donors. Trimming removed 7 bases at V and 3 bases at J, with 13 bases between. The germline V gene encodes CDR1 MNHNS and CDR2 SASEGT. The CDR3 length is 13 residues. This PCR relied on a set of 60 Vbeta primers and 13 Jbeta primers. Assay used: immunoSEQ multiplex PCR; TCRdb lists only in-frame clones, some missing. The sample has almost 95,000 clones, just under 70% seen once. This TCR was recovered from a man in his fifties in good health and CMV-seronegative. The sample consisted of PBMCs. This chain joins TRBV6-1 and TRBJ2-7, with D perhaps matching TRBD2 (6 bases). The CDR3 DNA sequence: TGTGCCAGCACCGAGTGGACTAACTACGAGCAGTACGTC. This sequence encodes CASTEWTNYEQYV.